The 24 T cell receptor beta chains below all came from one sample that was sequenced in a study of T-cell reconstitution after alpha-beta-depleted transplantation in children. Preparation of the TCRbeta library used unique molecular identifiers. A single record per CDR3 protein comes from TCRdb applying MiXCR to the PCR reads. The table has approximately 240,000 distinct CDR3 sequences, 11% seen once. The starting material was PBMCs, obtained before TCRalphabeta/CD19-depleted stem cell transplant. The receptor source for this set is a child under two years old with acute myeloid leukemia, due to receive a stem cell transplant.

At least ten counts were recorded for this clonotype. The chain combines TRBV28 with TRBJ1-3, with TRBD1 matching over 7 bases. With V trimmed by 3 bases and J by 6 bases, 5 bases remained unmatched. The CDR3 spans 14 residues. The V gene's germline CDR1 is MDHEN and CDR2 SYDVKM. The CDR3 DNA follows: TGTGCCAGCAGTTTTAGACAGGGTATAAACACCATATATTTT. This gives the protein CASSFRQGINTIYF.

Many counts were recorded for this clonotype. J is TRBJ2-1 and V is TRBV6-6; D is uncertain. The V and J ends lost 6 bases and 8 bases respectively, with 11 bases between them. Looked up from germline, CDR1 is MNHNY and CDR2 is SVGAGI (reference sequence). The CDR3 loop spans 12 amino acids. CDR3 loop: CASSPYNDEQFF. CDR3 in DNA: TGTGCCAGCAGCCCCTACAATGATGAGCAGTTCTTC.

In this sample, this clonotype turned up many times. The gene calls are TRBV11-3 and TRBJ2-5; D is possibly TRBD1 or TRBD2 (5 bases each). Germline V CDR1 and CDR2: SGHNT, YENEEA. Trimming pared 2 bases from V and 2 bases from J, leaving 27 bases between. The CDR3 has 20 residues. This CDR3 reads CASSLFYWGSPSGLQETQYF. CDR3 DNA sequence: TGTGCCAGCAGCTTATTTTATTGGGGGAGCCCGAGCGGCTTGCAAGAGACCCAGTACTTC.

This clonotype was counted many times. V usage is TRBV5-1 and J usage is TRBJ2-4; 7 positions agree with TRBD1. Looked up from germline, CDR1 is SGHRS and CDR2 is YFSETQ. With V trimmed by 3 bases and J by 6 bases, 0 bases remained unmatched. The CDR3 extends over 12 amino acids. CDR3 coding DNA: TGCGCCAGCAGCTGGGACAGAAACATTCAGTACTTC. Its translation: CASSWDRNIQYF. Drawing the rest from reference TRBV5-1 and TRBJ2-4, the complete variable domain is KAGVTQTPRYLIKTRGQQVTLSCSPISGHRSVSWYQQTPGQGLQFLFEYFSETQRNKGNFPGRFSGRQFSNSRSEMNVSTLELGDSALYLCASSWDRNIQYFGAGTRLSVL.

V and J are TRBV6-4 and TRBJ2-1; TRBD2 aligns across 8 bases. Unmatched junction bases numbered 6, after V lost 2 bases and J lost 0 bases. The CDR3 loop spans 17 amino acids. CDR1 is MRHNA and CDR2 is SNTAGT in the germline V gene. CDR3 loop: CASSDRGGPVSYNEQFF. In DNA, the CDR3 is TGTGCCAGCAGTGACCGGGGGGGGCCCGTCTCCTACAATGAGCAGTTCTTC.

This chain links TRBV7-9 with TRBJ2-5, with 7 bases matching TRBD1. V lost 3 bases and J lost 5; bases outside the gene matches: 15. CDR3 length: 17 residues. CDR1 is SEHNR, CDR2 FQNEAQ, per germline (reference sequence). Written as DNA, the CDR3 is TGTGCCAGCAGCTTGTCGTCCAGGGGGATCCTTTGGGAGACCCAGTACTTC. This codes for CASSLSSRGILWETQYF.

In this sample, this clonotype turned up a few times. The genes are TRBV24-1 and TRBJ1-2, with 7 positions matching TRBD1. The V segment lost 4 bases and the J segment 6 bases; nucleotides outside the gene matches: 7. Germline values: CDR1 KGHDR, CDR2 SFDVKD. The CDR3 extends over 14 amino acids. This chain's CDR3 is CATSDPTGSDGYTF. The CDR3 nucleotides read TGTGCCACCAGTGACCCGACAGGGAGCGATGGCTACACCTTC.

This clonotype was detected ten times or more. The gene calls are TRBV12-3 or TRBV12-4 and TRBJ2-7, with 8 bases aligning to TRBD2. Trimming cost V 6 bases and J 1 base; bases outside gene matches: 8. The CDR3 is 15 amino acids. This CDR3 is CASSLGLVVSYEQYF. As DNA, the CDR3 is TGTGCCAGCAGCCTGGGACTAGTAGTGTCCTACGAGCAGTACTTC.

By share, this clonotype counts as medium-sized (0.01 to 0.1%). The genes are TRBV2 and TRBJ2-4; D is uncertain. Trimming took off 6 bases at V and 1 base at J, with 13 bases between the two ends. The germline V gene has CDR1 SNHLY and CDR2 FYNNEI. The CDR3 totals 15 residues. The CDR3 region is CASRSLPAAKNIQYF. The CDR3 DNA sequence: TGTGCCAGCAGATCCTTACCAGCCGCCAAAAACATTCAGTACTTC.

This clonotype was counted ten times or more. J is TRBJ1-1 and V is TRBV19; 9 bases are a match to TRBD1. The germline V gene encodes CDR1 LNHDA and CDR2 SQIVND (reference sequence). This CDR3 has 14 residues. V trimming: 7 bases; J trimming: 1 base; junction bases outside the gene matches: 4. CDR3 residues: CASTPGQGNTEAFF. CDR3 bases: TGTGCCAGTACGCCGGGACAGGGGAACACTGAAGCTTTCTTT.

This clonotype was counted a few times. The chain carries TRBV7-8 and TRBJ1-1; tentative D call: TRBD1 (6 bases). The V end was cut by 5 bases, the J end by 8 bases, with 15 bases between. Germline-derived CDR1 and CDR2 are SGHVS and FQNEAQ. The length of the CDR3 is 13 residues. The CDR3 is CASSPPGGEEAFF. The CDR3 DNA follows: TGTGCCAGCAGCCCCCCGGGGGGCGAAGAAGCTTTCTTT. The full variable domain, in which reference TRBV7-8 and TRBJ1-1 provide the parts outside the CDR3, is GAGVSQSPRYKVAKRGQDVALRCDPISGHVSLFWYQQALGQGPEFLTYFQNEAQLDKSGLPSDRFFAERPEGSVSTLKIQRTQQEDSAVYLCASSPPGGEEAFFGQGTRLTVV.

This clonotype has ten or more counts. The V and J genes are TRBV11-1 and TRBJ2-7; maybe TRBD1 (5 bases). V dropped 5 bases and J dropped 6 bases, with 23 bases sitting between them. This CDR3 is built from 16 residues. In germline, CDR1 is SGHAT, CDR2 FQDESV (reference sequence). The CDR3 DNA reads TGTGCCAGCAGCCACTCGGACGACAGAATGGGTATCGAGCAGTACTTC. As protein: CASSHSDDRMGIEQYF.

This clonotype occurred many times. The chain links TRBV7-2 to TRBJ1-5; D is undetermined. Trimming removed 4 bases at V and 5 bases at J, with 9 bases between. The CDR3 runs 13 residues. Germline V gene data show CDR1 as SGHTA and CDR2 as FQGNSA. In DNA, the CDR3 is TGTGCCAGCAGCTCGGCCCCTCATCAGCCCCAGCATTTT. Translated: CASSSAPHQPQHF.

This clonotype was detected many times. The chain uses TRBV10-3 and TRBJ2-7, with TRBD2 matching over 11 bases. Germline V CDR1 and CDR2: ENHRY, SYGVKD. V was clipped by 2 bases and J by 5 bases; unmatched bases: 8. The CDR3 is 16 amino acids. The CDR3, as DNA: TGTGCCATCAGTGAGGGTCCGACTAGCGGGAACGACGAGCAGTACTTC. Its translation is CAISEGPTSGNDEQYF.

This clonotype was recorded at least ten times. The chain couples TRBV18 to TRBJ2-3, with 10 bases that match TRBD2. Unmatched junction bases numbered 5, after V lost 2 bases and J lost 0 bases. The CDR3 is 17 residues long. The germline CDR1 and CDR2 sequences are KGHSH and LQKENI. In nucleotides, the CDR3 is TGTGCCAGCTCACCAACTAGCGGGACCATTAGCACAGATACGCAGTATTTT. Translation gives CASSPTSGTISTDTQYF.

This clonotype appeared many times. CDR3 sequence: CASSLVAGVAGELFF. CDR3 DNA sequence: TGTGCCAGCAGCTTAGTGGCGGGAGTGGCCGGGGAGCTGTTTTTT. This sequence joins TRBV11-3 and TRBJ2-2, with 7 bases aligning to TRBD2. CDR1 and CDR2 from the germline V gene are SGHNT and YENEEA. J gave up 6 bases and V 1 base, and 5 bases lay outside the gene matches. The length of the CDR3 is 15 residues.

This clonotype was recorded at least ten times. The chain carries TRBV5-5 and TRBJ1-3; D ambiguous. Looked up from germline, CDR1 is SGHKS and CDR2 is YYEKEE (reference sequence). The CDR3 is made up of 15 amino acids. Trimming removed 5 bases from V and 4 bases from J, with 16 bases in between. CDR3 sequence reads: CASSYPRVAGNTIYF. In DNA, the CDR3 is TGTGCCAGCAGTTACCCGAGGGTAGCAGGAAACACCATATATTTT.

This clonotype was picked up many times. The gene calls are TRBV6-1 and TRBJ2-3, with D possibly TRBD2 on 7 matching bases. Germline assignment: CDR1 MNHNS and CDR2 SASEGT. V was trimmed by 7 bases and J by 3 bases, leaving 23 bases between them. This CDR3 is 17 amino acids long. The CDR3 spells CASKSFVGRGGTDTQYF. The CDR3, as DNA: TGTGCCAGCAAGTCCTTCGTAGGCAGGGGAGGGACAGATACGCAGTATTTT.

This clonotype was counted ten times or more. A single base separates this from a much larger clone, so it may be a read error. The chain employs TRBV25-1 and TRBJ2-7; no clear D. The germline CDR1 and CDR2 sequences are MGHDK and SYGVNS. V was pared by 5 bases and J by 3 bases, with 5 bases between. CDR3 length: 11 residues. CDR3 nucleotide sequence: TGTGCCAGCAGTTTCTACTACGAGCAGTACTTC. Protein: CASSFYYEQYF.

The gene calls are TRBV19 and TRBJ2-2, with 9 bases matching TRBD2. In germline, CDR1 is LNHDA, CDR2 SQIVND (reference sequence). The CDR3 covers 15 residues. Trimming cost V 5 bases and J 5 bases; bases outside gene matches: 6. In DNA, the CDR3 is TGTGCCAGTAGTTCTTGGCGGGGGGGTACCGGGGAGCTGTTTTTT. Translating it yields CASSSWRGGTGELFF.

The table lists this clonotype with many counts. The chain couples TRBV7-3 to TRBJ1-2; perhaps TRBD1 as D (6 bases). The CDR3 is 15 residues long. Trimming left V 2 bases short and J 1 base short, with 11 bases between. Germline V gives CDR1 SGHTA, CDR2 FQGTGA. The CDR3 DNA reads as TGTGCCAGCAGCTTAGGGGGGCTAGATAACTATGGCTACACCTTC. It codes for CASSLGGLDNYGYTF. Variable domain in full (rest from reference TRBV7-3 and TRBJ1-2): GAGVSQTPSNKVTEKGKYVELRCDPISGHTALYWYRQSLGQGPEFLIYFQGTGAADDSGLPNDRFFAVRPEGSVSTLKIQRTERGDSAVYLCASSLGGLDNYGYTFGSGTRLTVV.

The rearrangement uses TRBV23-1 and TRBJ2-1, with D possibly being TRBD2 (5 bases). TRBV23-1 is assigned to the ORF class and has an uncertain function. Trimming left V 0 bases short and J 14 bases short, with 14 bases between. The CDR3 runs to 13 residues. The DNA for the CDR3 is TGCGCCAGCAGTCAATCATCGGGGAGTACGAAGTTCTTC. This translates into CASSQSSGSTKFF.

This clonotype was picked up many times. The chain carries TRBV18 and TRBJ1-2; no definite D call. Trimming took 3 bases from V and 2 from J, leaving 10 bases between them. CDR3 length: 14 residues. Looked up from germline, CDR1 is KGHSH and CDR2 is LQKENI. CDR3: CASSPTDGNYGYTF. The CDR3 DNA follows: TGTGCCAGCTCACCCACGGACGGGAACTATGGCTACACCTTC.

This clonotype was detected ten times or more. This chain connects TRBV20-1 to TRBJ1-3; 9 bases match TRBD1. With V trimmed by 6 bases and J by 0 bases, 6 bases remained unmatched. From germline, CDR1 is DFQATT and CDR2 SNEGSKA (reference sequence). CDR3 length: 15 amino acids. This CDR3 reads CSAPGQGRSGNTIYF. The CDR3 DNA reads as TGCAGTGCCCCGGGACAGGGTCGCTCTGGAAACACCATATATTTT.